This T cell receptor (beta chain) stems from a study of molecular identifiers for immune sequencing clone quantification. In the study overall: In replicates, RNA from approximately 20,000 or 100,000 naive CD8 cells was divided five ways and four parts were sequenced.

CDR1 LNHDA and CDR2 SQIVND come from the germline V gene (reference sequence). J gave up 6 bases and V 9 bases, and 6 bases lay outside the gene matches. The CDR3 sequence is 14 residues long. This clonotype was observed a handful of times. One entry per CDR3 protein results from TCRdb running MiXCR on the PCR reads. The sample contains nearly 650,000 distinct CDR3 sequences, roughly 27% of which appear only once. The TCR originated in a human donor in good health. Some libraries in this study had Jurkat cell RNA spiked in. The V gene is TRBV19, the J gene TRBJ2-3; 13 positions match TRBD2. Sample: naive CD8+ T cells from blood, with Jurkat cell RNA spiked in. The subset is: FACS-sorted CD8+CD4-CCR7+CD45RA+ naive T cells. The CDR3 is CASRLAGGMDTQYF. In nucleotides, the CDR3 is TGTGCCAGCAGACTAGCGGGGGGCATGGATACGCAGTATTTT.